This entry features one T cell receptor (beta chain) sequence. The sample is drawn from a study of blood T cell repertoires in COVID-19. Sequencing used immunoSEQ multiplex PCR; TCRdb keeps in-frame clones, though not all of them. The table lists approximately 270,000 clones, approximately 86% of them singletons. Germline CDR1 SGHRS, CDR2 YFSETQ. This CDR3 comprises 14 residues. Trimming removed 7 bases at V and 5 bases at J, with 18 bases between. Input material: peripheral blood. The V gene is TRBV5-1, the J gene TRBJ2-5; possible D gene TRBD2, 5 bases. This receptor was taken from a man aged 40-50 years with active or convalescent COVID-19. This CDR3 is CASAETGIRETQYF. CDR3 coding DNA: TGCGCCAGCGCTGAAACCGGGATTCGGGAGACCCAGTACTTC.